These 16 T cell receptor beta chains were all obtained from the same sample, sequenced in a study of OX40 agonist ivuxolimab in advanced cancers. Produced via immunoSEQ multiplex PCR; TCRdb's table is partial and in-frame only. Of 57,000 or so clones in the sample, over 80% were seen once. The material was CD4+ or CD8+ T cells sorted from blood, obtained in a trial of the OX40 agonist ivuxolimab. All receptors derive from an adult with an advanced solid tumor such as melanoma, head and neck, liver or kidney cancer.

On this clone itself: One end of the junction fails to match germline, which may point to a read error. V is TRBV28 and J is TRBJ1-2; TRBD1 is a possible D gene (6 bases). The CDR3 loop spans 13 amino acids. In germline, CDR1 is MDHEN, CDR2 SYDVKM. The CDR3 region is CASRDSGGSGNTF. Written as DNA, the CDR3 is TGTGCCAGCAGGGACAGCGGTGGATCTGGCAACACCTTC.

This CDR3 is CASSSLTGGGQYF. DNA of the CDR3: TGTGCCAGCAGCTCCCTAACGGGGGGTGGGCAGTACTTC. The chain links TRBV7-8 to TRBJ2-7, with 7 nucleotides matching TRBD2. The CDR3 covers 13 residues. V was clipped by 4 bases and J by 9 bases; unmatched bases: 9. Germline CDR1 reads SGHVS; CDR2 reads FQNEAQ.

The rearrangement joins TRBV7-2 to TRBJ1-3; D call uncertain. Trimming took 0 bases from V and 1 from J, leaving 10 bases between them. The CDR3 runs 16 residues. The germline V gene has CDR1 SGHTA and CDR2 FQGNSA. CDR3 DNA sequence: TGTGCCAGCAGCTTAGCTCTTTTCCCTTCTGGAAACACCATATATTTT. Amino acids: CASSLALFPSGNTIYF.

The chain joins TRBV18 to TRBJ1-1; D may be TRBD1 (5 bases). The V end lost 0 bases, the J end lost 2 bases, and 10 bases lay between the germline ends. CDR1 is KGHSH, CDR2 LQKENI, per germline. The CDR3 runs 15 residues. The CDR3, as DNA: TGTGCCAGCTCACCACCGACAGAACATAACACTGAAGCTTTCTTT. Its protein is CASSPPTEHNTEAFF.

CDR3 in DNA: TGTGCCAGCAGTGCATACAATTCAGCTGAAGCTTTCTTT. Amino acid sequence: CASSAYNSAEAFF. The rearrangement joins TRBV27 to TRBJ1-1; no clear D gene. V was clipped by 5 bases and J by 6 bases, with 13 bases between them. The CDR3 runs 13 residues. Germline assignment: CDR1 MNHEY and CDR2 SMNVEV (reference sequence).

V is TRBV20-1 and J is TRBJ2-7, with 7 bases aligning to TRBD2. Germline CDR1 is DFQATT and CDR2 is SNEGSKA (reference sequence). The CDR3 length is 11 residues. With 7 bases clipped from V and 6 bases from J, the junction kept 6 bases outside the gene matches. CDR3 coding DNA: TGCAGTGACTGGCGGGAGAGCGAGCAGTACTTC. As protein: CSDWRESEQYF.

J is TRBJ1-3 and V is TRBV7-3; the D gene is possibly TRBD1 (5 bases). V shed 4 bases and J shed 0 bases, with 10 bases lying between them. Per the germline V gene, CDR1 is SGHTA and CDR2 is FQGTGA. The CDR3 sequence is 15 residues long. CDR3 sequence (DNA): TGTGCCAGCAGCTCGGACACCAGCTCTGGAAACACCATATATTTT. Its translation is CASSSDTSSGNTIYF.

In this sample, this clone turned up once. This chain uses TRBV9 with TRBJ1-5; D gene unclear. The CDR3 covers 14 residues. Looked up from germline, CDR1 is SGDLS and CDR2 is YYNGEE. The V and J ends lost 0 bases and 1 base respectively, with 5 bases between them. CDR3 loop: CASSVGPSNQPQHF. As DNA, the CDR3 is TGTGCCAGCAGCGTAGGGCCGAGCAATCAGCCCCAGCATTTT.

The V gene is TRBV9, the J gene TRBJ1-2; D uncertain. Germline CDR1 SGDLS, CDR2 YYNGEE. V was trimmed by 5 bases and J by 7 bases, leaving 21 bases between them. CDR3 length equals 15 residues. CDR3 bases: TGTGCCAGCAGTGAGACTGGTGGCGGGTTGTTTGGCTACACCTTC. It specifies CASSETGGGLFGYTF.

V gene TRBV21-1 combines with J gene TRBJ2-1; TRBD2 is taken as the D call from the table, unchecked against the DNA. TRBV21-1 represents a pseudogene. There are 17 residues in the CDR3. CDR3 in amino acids: CASSKALRAGVNNEQFF. Written as DNA, the CDR3 is TGTGCCAGCAGCAAAGCGCTGAGGGCGGGAGTTAACAATGAGCAGTTCTTC.

The chain uses TRBV4-1 and TRBJ2-6; D call uncertain. V was cut by 0 bases and J by 1 base, with 1 base left in between. Germline values: CDR1 MGHRA, CDR2 YSYEKL. The CDR3 covers 14 residues. CDR3 bases: TGCGCCAGCAGCCAAGAGTCTGGGGCCAACGTCCTGACTTTC. Translating it yields CASSQESGANVLTF.

The J gene is TRBJ2-7, the V gene TRBV20-1; no reliable D call. CDR1 and CDR2 (germline): DFQATT, SNEGSKA (reference sequence). The CDR3 length is 11 residues. V lost 1 base and J lost 11, with 12 bases in between. CDR3 in amino acids: CSARVLRSEYF. Written as DNA, the CDR3 is TGCAGTGCTAGAGTCCTCCGGTCAGAGTACTTC.

The rearrangement uses TRBV27 and TRBJ1-2; D remains ambiguous. Deletions cut 5 bases from V and 5 bases from J, with 6 bases between. The V gene's germline CDR1 is MNHEY and CDR2 SMNVEV (reference sequence). The CDR3 length is 11 residues. This chain's CDR3 is CASSPGYGYTF. Here the CDR3 DNA reads TGTGCCAGCAGTCCCGGGTATGGCTACACCTTC.

The rearrangement joins TRBV4-1 to TRBJ2-5; the match to TRBD2 covers 13 bases. V lost 3 bases, J lost 4 bases, and 14 bases stayed unmatched. CDR1 is MGHRA and CDR2 is YSYEKL in the germline V gene. CDR3 length equals 19 residues. CDR3 region: CASSQRLAGGASSPETQYF. The DNA for the CDR3 is TGCGCCAGCAGCCAGAGACTAGCGGGAGGTGCGTCTTCGCCAGAGACCCAGTACTTC.

Regarding this clone: The sample holds other DNA sequences that translate to the same CDR3. The V and J genes are TRBV18 and TRBJ2-7; 12 bases map to TRBD2. The V gene's germline CDR1 is KGHSH and CDR2 LQKENI. This CDR3 spans 17 amino acids. V shed 1 base, J shed 2 bases, and the junction held 6 bases outside the gene matches. The CDR3 coding sequence is TGTGCCAGCTCACCACGGGGGGGACTAGCGGGCCCCTACGAGCAGTACTTC. Residues: CASSPRGGLAGPYEQYF.

This clone was observed a single time. The rearrangement uses TRBV27 and TRBJ1-5; 8 bases match TRBD1. This CDR3 is 14 amino acids long. Unmatched junction bases numbered 4, after V lost 3 bases and J lost 6 bases. Germline-derived CDR1 and CDR2 are MNHEY and SMNVEV (reference sequence). The CDR3 nucleotides read TGTGCCAGCAGTTTGGCAGGGGGCATTCAGCCCCAGCATTTT. Translation gives CASSLAGGIQPQHF.